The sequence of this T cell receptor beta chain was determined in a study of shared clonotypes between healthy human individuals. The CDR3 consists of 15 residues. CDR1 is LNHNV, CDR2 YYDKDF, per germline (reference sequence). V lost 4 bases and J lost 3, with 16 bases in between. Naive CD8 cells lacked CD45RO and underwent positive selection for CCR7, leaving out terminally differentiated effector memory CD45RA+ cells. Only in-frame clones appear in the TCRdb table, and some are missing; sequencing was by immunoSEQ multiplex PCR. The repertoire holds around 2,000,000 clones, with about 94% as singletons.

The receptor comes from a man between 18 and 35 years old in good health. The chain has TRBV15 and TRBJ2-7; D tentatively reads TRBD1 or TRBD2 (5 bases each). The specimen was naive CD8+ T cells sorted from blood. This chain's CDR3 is CATSIRPGTDYEQYF. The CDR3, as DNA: TGTGCCACCAGCATCCGACCCGGGACCGACTACGAGCAGTACTTC.